What follows describes a single T cell receptor (beta chain). A junction end diverges from the germline sequence, so it may reflect a read error. cDNA reverse transcribed from extracted RNA served as the sequencing template. Profiling relied on immunoSEQ multiplex PCR, and the TCRdb table lists in-frame clones only, not all of them. The sample gives 150,000 to 200,000 clones, around 50% of which show up once; over 10% is in the top ten. Treatment denoted: oral pan-JAK inhibitor, 5-10 mg twice daily. This sample is drawn from a study of CD8+ T cells in alopecia areata. The CDR3 consists of 14 residues. Germline lookup yields CDR1 PRHDT and CDR2 FYEKMQ (reference sequence).

The rearrangement uses TRBV13 and TRBJ2-1; 10 bases match TRBD1. Specimen: CD8+ T cells sorted from blood, collected at week 24, from a patient treated with tofacitinib. This receptor was taken from a human donor with alopecia areata. CDR3 region: CASSLGTGVNEQFF. In DNA, the CDR3 is TGTGCCAGCAGCCTAGGGACAGGGGTGAATGAGCAGTTCTTC.